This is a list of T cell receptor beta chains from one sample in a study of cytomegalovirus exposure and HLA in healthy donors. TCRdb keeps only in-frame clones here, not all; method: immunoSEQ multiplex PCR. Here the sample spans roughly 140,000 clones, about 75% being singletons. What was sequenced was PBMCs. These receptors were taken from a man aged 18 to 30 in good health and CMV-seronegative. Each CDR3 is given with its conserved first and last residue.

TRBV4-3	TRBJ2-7	CASSQVRGRGLREQYF
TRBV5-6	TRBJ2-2	CASSLLAGARTGELFF
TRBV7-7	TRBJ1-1	CASSPLPLDRDGGAFF
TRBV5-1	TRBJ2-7	CASSPTSGRASGAHEQYF
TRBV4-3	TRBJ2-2	CASSQEGSGRAGELFF
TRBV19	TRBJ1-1	CASSMIRGTEAFF
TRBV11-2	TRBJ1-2	CASSSVKGSLADGYTF
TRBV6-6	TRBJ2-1	CASSLAGVTDEQFF
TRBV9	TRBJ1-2	CASSVGSSGLGGYTF
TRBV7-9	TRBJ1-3	CASSPQRNTIYF
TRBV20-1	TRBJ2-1	CSARKQQFF
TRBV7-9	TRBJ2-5	CATRGVQETQYF
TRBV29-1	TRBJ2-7	CSVEGEGYEQYF
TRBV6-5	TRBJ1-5	CASSSGHLGPQHF
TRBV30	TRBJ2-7	CAWSVPGTSKGEQYF
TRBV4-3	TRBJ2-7	CASSQGTSGIQYEQYF
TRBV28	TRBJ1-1	CASTTVKTEAFF
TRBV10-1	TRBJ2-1	CASSEGQGALDEQFF
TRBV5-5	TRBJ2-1	CASSRDSLFYNEQFF
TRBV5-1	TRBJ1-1	CASSPEGDRREAFF
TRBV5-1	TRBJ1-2	CASSPRGVNYGYTF
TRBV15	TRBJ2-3	CATSRDRGTDTQYF
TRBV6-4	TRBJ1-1	CASSPGPGTEAFF
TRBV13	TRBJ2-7	CASSFGQGSHEQYF
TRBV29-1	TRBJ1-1	CSGGQGRPEAFF
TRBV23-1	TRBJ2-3	CASSQRGTDPTDTQYF
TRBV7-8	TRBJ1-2	CASSLPIRGLISYGYTF
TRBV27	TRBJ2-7	CASSFRYAYEQYF
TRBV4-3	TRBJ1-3	CASSQERGNTIYF
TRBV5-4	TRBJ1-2	CASSLGDRGNYGYTF
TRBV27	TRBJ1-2	CASSLGSGGGNYGYTF
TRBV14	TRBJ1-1	CASSQLYRGPLRAFF
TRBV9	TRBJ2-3	CASSVGPGDTQYF
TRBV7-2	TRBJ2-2	CASSLRLAGGNTGELFF
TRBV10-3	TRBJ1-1	CAISDREQAEAFF
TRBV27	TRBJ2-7	CASRRGIYEQYF
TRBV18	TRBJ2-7	CASSPSLENEQYF
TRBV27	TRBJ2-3	CASSSDRLATDTQYF
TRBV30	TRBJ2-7	CAWSVGGYEQYF
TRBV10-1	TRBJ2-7	CASSEGLSEQYF